This record covers a single T cell receptor beta chain. The antigen remains unidentified. This record comes from a study of cytomegalovirus exposure and HLA in healthy donors. Use of 60 Vbeta and 13 Jbeta primers characterized the PCR. Clones were read by immunoSEQ multiplex PCR, and TCRdb kept only the in-frame ones, dropping some. The sample table includes over 45,000 clones. Findings and caveats of the study: As confirmed in vitro, a few CMV-associated chains were specific for CMV antigens.

The CDR3 loop spans 14 amino acids. Trimming cost V 3 bases and J 4 bases; bases outside gene matches: 4. Looked up from germline, CDR1 is MNHNS and CDR2 is SASEGT. The TCR sequence derives from a woman between 40 and 55 years old in good health and CMV-seronegative. The gene calls are TRBV6-1 and TRBJ2-3; 7 nucleotides agree with TRBD2. The sequencing input was PBMCs. The CDR3 region has the DNA TGTGCCAGCAGTGATGAGCGGGAAGCAGATACGCAGTATTTT. Encoded protein: CASSDEREADTQYF.